This T cell receptor beta chain was recovered during a study of identical twins. Findings of the study overall: Out-of-frame beta chain sequences displayed weaker excess sharing between twins.

Concerning this clonotype itself: Its antigen is unidentified.

The V gene's germline CDR1 is MNHNS and CDR2 SASEGT. There are 17 residues in the CDR3. The germline V and J ends were trimmed by 4 bases and 1 base, with 19 bases remaining between them. After template switching added a universal primer site, the resulting cDNA carried unique molecular identifiers. TCRdb re-analysed the 5' RACE reads in MiXCR, keeping a single row per CDR3 protein. The sample has approximately 890,000 distinct CDR3 sequences, 10% to 15% seen once. The same sample was also used in a study of yellow fever vaccine responses in identical twins.

The rearrangement uses TRBV6-1 and TRBJ1-1; no clear D. The sequenced sample was PBMCs. The source is a young woman in good health. The CDR3 sequence is CASSARTPFSTNTEAFF. CDR3 nucleotides: TGTGCCAGCAGTGCCCGGACCCCGTTCAGTACGAACACTGAAGCTTTCTTT.